Sequencing of this T cell receptor (beta chain) was carried out in a study of post-analysis software for immune sequencing data. Study results and limitations: Patients had higher frequencies than controls of about five TRBV segments, including TRBV5-6, TRBV5-1 and TRBV20-1.

Trimming stripped 4 bases from V and 4 bases from J, with 16 bases between. Germline CDR1 is SGHTA and CDR2 is FQGNSA. CDR3 length equals 15 residues. As to this clonotype: Its antigen is not known.

Libraries were made from TCR beta cDNA, and they carried unique molecular identifiers. Each CDR3 protein is one row after TCRdb ran MiXCR on the PCR reads. The sample lists about 460,000 distinct CDR3 sequences; around 40% were seen once. The TCR originated in a girl aged 5-17 years with multiple sclerosis. The chain uses TRBV7-2 and TRBJ2-5; TRBD2 might be the D (5 bases). The sample taken for sequencing was blood. The CDR3 region is CASSSTGWSRETQYF. CDR3 DNA sequence: TGTGCCAGCAGCTCGACGGGGTGGTCGCGAGAGACCCAGTACTTC.